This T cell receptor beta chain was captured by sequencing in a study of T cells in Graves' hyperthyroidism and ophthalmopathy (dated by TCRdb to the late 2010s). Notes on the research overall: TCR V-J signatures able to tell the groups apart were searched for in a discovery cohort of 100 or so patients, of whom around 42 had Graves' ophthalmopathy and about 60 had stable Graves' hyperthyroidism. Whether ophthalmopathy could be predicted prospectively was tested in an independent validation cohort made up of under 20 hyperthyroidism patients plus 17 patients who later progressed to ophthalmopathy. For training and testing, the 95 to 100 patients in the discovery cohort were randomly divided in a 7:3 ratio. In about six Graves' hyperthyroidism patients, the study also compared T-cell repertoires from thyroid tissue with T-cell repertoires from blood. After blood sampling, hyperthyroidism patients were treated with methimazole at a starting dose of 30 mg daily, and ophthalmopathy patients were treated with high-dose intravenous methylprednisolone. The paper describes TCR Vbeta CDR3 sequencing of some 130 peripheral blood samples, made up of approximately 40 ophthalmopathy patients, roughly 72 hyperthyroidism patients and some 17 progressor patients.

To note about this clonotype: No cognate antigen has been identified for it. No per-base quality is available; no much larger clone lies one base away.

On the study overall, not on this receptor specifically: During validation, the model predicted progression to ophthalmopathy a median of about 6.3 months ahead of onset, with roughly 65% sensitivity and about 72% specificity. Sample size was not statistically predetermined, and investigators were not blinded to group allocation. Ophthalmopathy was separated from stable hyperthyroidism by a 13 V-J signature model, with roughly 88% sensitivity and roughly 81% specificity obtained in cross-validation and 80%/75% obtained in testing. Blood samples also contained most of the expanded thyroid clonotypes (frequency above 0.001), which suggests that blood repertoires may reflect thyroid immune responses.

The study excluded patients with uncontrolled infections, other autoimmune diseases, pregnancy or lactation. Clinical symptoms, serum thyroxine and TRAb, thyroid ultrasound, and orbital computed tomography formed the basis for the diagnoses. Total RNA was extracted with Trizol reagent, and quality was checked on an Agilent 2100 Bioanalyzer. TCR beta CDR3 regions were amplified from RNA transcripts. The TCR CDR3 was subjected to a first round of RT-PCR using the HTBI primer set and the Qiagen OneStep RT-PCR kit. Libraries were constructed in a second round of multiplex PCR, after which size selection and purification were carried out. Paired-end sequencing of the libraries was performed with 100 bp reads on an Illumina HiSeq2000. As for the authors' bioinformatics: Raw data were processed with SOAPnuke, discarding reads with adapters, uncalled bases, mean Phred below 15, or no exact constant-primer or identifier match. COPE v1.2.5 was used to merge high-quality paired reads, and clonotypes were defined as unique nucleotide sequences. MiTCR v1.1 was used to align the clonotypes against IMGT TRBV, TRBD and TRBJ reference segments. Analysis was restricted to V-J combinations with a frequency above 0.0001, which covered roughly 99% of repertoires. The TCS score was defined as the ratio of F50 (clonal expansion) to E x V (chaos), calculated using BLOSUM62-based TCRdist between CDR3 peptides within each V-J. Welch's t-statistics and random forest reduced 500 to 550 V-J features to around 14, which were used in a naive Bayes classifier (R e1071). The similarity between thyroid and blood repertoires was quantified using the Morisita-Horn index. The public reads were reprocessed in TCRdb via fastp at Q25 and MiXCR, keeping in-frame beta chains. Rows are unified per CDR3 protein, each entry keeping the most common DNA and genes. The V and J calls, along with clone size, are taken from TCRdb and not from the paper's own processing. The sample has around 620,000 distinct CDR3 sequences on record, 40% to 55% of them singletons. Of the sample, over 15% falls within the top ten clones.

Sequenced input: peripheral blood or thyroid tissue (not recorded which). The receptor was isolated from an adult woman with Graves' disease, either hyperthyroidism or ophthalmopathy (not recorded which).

CDR3 sequence: CASSETFSGNQPQHF. In nucleotides, the sequence is TGTGCCAGCAGTGAAACCTTCAGTGGCAATCAGCCCCAGCATTTT. Here the chain combines TRBV2 and TRBJ1-5, with no confidently assigned D gene. V is cut by 2 bases and J by 2 bases, and the space between the germline ends is 10 bases. The germline V gene supplies CDR1 SNHLY and CDR2 FYNNEI. The CDR3 goes from the cysteine to the phenylalanine over 15 residues. Of all the DNA, just the CDR3 is kept, 45 bases in frame from base 1.